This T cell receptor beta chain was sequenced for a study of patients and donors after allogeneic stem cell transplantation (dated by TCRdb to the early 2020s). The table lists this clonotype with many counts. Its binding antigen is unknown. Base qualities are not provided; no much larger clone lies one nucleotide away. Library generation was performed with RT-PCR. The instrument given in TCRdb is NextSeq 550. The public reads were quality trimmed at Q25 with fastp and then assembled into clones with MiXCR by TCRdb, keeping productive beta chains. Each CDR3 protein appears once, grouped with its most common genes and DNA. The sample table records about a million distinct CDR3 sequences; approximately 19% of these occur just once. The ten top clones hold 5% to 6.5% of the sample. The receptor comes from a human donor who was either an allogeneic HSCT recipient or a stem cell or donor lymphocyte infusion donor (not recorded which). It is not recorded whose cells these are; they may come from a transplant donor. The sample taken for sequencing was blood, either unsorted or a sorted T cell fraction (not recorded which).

The sequenced DNA: TGTGCCAGCAGCAAACTGCTACAGGGCTTTAAGGACAATGAGCAGTTCTTC. Translated, this is CASSKLLQGFKDNEQFF. The V and J segments used are TRBV3-1 and TRBJ2-1; a weak D assignment points to TRBD1 (6 bases agree). Trimming removed 5 bases from V and 5 bases from J, leaving 22 bases between the germline ends. CDR1 and CDR2 are drawn from the germline V gene (reference sequence): LGHDT, YNNKEL. The CDR3 has 17 amino acids, counting the end cysteine and phenylalanine. Just CDR3 DNA is preserved here, 51 bases in frame from base 1.